One sample yielded the 17 T cell receptor beta chains listed below, sequenced in a study of early T cells in non-severe SARS-CoV-2 infection. MiXCR, run by TCRdb on the 5' RACE reads, gives a single entry per CDR3 protein. This sample has approximately 84,000 distinct CDR3 sequences, with more than 13% found just once. The specimen was whole blood. These receptors were collected from an adult who was a healthcare worker with PCR-confirmed SARS-CoV-2 infection or an uninfected control (not recorded which).

The chain has TRBV20-1 and TRBJ2-7; TRBD1 is a possible D gene (6 bases). Trimming shortened V by 1 base and J by 6 bases, and 19 bases separated the two germline ends. CDR3 size: 15 residues. Germline CDR1 and CDR2: DFQATT and SNEGSKA (reference sequence). CDR3 nucleotides: TGCAGTGCTAGAGGGGGGCGGCAGGGTGCGGGCGAGCAGTACTTC. Translated, it gives CSARGGRQGAGEQYF.

This clonotype was counted at least ten times. V and J are TRBV12-3 or TRBV12-4 and TRBJ1-1, with D perhaps TRBD1 (5 bases). The CDR3 consists of 15 residues. The V end was cut by 5 bases, the J end by 1 base, with 14 bases between. DNA of the CDR3: TGTGCCAGCAGTCAACGACAGTTTGGGAACACTGAAGCTTTCTTT. It encodes CASSQRQFGNTEAFF.

The CDR3 coding sequence is TGTGCCAGCAGCGATGGACTTAACTACAATGAGCAGTTCTTC. Encoded protein: CASSDGLNYNEQFF. The chain couples TRBV25-1 to TRBJ2-1, with D tentatively TRBD2 (5 bases). V gave up 6 bases and J gave up 3 bases, with 12 bases separating them. The CDR3 has 14 amino acids. Germline V lookup: CDR1 MGHDK, CDR2 SYGVNS. The full variable domain, its missing parts supplied by reference TRBV25-1 and TRBJ2-1, is EADIYQTPRYLVIGTGKKITLECSQTMGHDKMYWYQQDPGMELHLIHYSYGVNSTEKGDLSSESTVSRIRTEHFPLTLESARPSHTSQYLCASSDGLNYNEQFFGPGTRLTVL.

The chain has TRBV7-8 and TRBJ2-7, with 7 bases aligning to TRBD1. After removal of 5 bases from V and 3 bases from J, the junction contained 10 bases not matched to a gene. Germline V gene sequence: CDR1 SGHVS, CDR2 FQNEAQ. The CDR3 has 15 amino acids. In nucleotides, the CDR3 is TGTGCCAGCAGCCCCAGGGGGACGGCGAGCTACGAGCAGTACTTC. Protein: CASSPRGTASYEQYF.

This clonotype was counted a few times. This chain connects TRBV20-1 to TRBJ1-2; D is perhaps TRBD1 (5 bases). The CDR3 runs to 15 residues. CDR1 DFQATT and CDR2 SNEGSKA come from the germline V gene (reference sequence). V gave up 1 base and J gave up 4 bases, with 16 bases separating them. CDR3 DNA: TGCAGTGCTAGAGGTCAGGGAGGCGTTAGCTATGGCTACACCTTC. Translation gives CSARGQGGVSYGYTF.

This clonotype has a count of ten or more. The V gene is TRBV20-1, the J gene TRBJ1-5; a possible D gene is TRBD1 (5 bases). Germline V gives CDR1 DFQATT, CDR2 SNEGSKA (reference sequence). CDR3 size: 14 residues. With 6 bases removed from V and 3 bases from J, the gap between germline ends came to 15 bases. The CDR3 loop is CSARDRVPNQPQHF. The CDR3 region has the DNA TGCAGTGCGAGGGACCGGGTCCCCAATCAGCCCCAGCATTTT.

This clonotype was observed a few times. This chain connects TRBV28 to TRBJ1-3; TRBD1 is a possible D gene (5 bases). Trimming took 3 bases from V and 2 from J, leaving 8 bases between them. Germline V CDR1 and CDR2: MDHEN, SYDVKM. CDR3 length equals 14 residues. CDR3 nucleotides: TGTGCCAGCAGTTTGGGGGGTACTGGAAACACCATATATTTT. This translates into CASSLGGTGNTIYF.

Ten or more counts support this clonotype. The chain links TRBV27 to TRBJ2-4, with D unclear. V dropped 5 bases and J dropped 0 bases, with 14 bases sitting between them. Germline V gene sequence: CDR1 MNHEY, CDR2 SMNVEV (reference sequence). CDR3 length: 16 residues. The chain's CDR3 is CASSLGRKGAKNIQYF. The CDR3 nucleotides are TGTGCCAGCAGTCTGGGAAGGAAAGGAGCCAAAAACATTCAGTACTTC.

The gene calls are TRBV20-1 and TRBJ2-5; TRBD2 is a possible D gene (5 bases). The germline V gene has CDR1 DFQATT and CDR2 SNEGSKA (reference sequence). Between the trimmed V and J ends, which lost 3 bases and 4 bases, there was a span of 12 bases. This CDR3 is 13 amino acids long. In DNA form, the CDR3 reads TGCAGTGCTAGGAGGGCCGCCCGAGAGACCCAGTACTTC. Its translation is CSARRAARETQYF.

The rearrangement links TRBV6-1 to TRBJ2-2; 11 bases match TRBD1. The CDR3 loop spans 16 amino acids. Trimming removed 6 bases from V and 4 bases from J; junction bases left unmatched: 7. CDR1 is MNHNS, CDR2 SASEGT, per germline. The chain's CDR3 is CASRGGTGGRTGELFF. DNA for the CDR3: TGTGCCAGCAGGGGTGGGACAGGGGGACGCACCGGGGAGCTGTTTTTT.

The genes are TRBV7-8 and TRBJ2-1, with D tentatively TRBD2 (6 bases). Looked up from germline, CDR1 is SGHVS and CDR2 is FQNEAQ. The CDR3 totals 17 residues. V lost 1 base to trimming and J lost 0 bases, with 13 bases between them. The CDR3 region is CASSLGAGTSSYNEQFF. CDR3 in DNA: TGTGCCAGCAGCTTAGGGGCGGGGACGAGCTCCTACAATGAGCAGTTCTTC.

This clonotype was detected a few times. V usage is TRBV20-1 and J usage is TRBJ2-5; TRBD1 matches 9 bases. Trimming at V came to 3 bases and at J to 3 bases, leaving 8 bases not matched to a gene. This CDR3 is built from 15 residues. Looked up from germline, CDR1 is DFQATT and CDR2 is SNEGSKA (reference sequence). CDR3 DNA sequence: TGCAGTGCTAGCTCGGGACAGGGAAACAAAGAGACCCAGTACTTC. It translates to CSASSGQGNKETQYF.

This clonotype was found a few times. The chain joins TRBV12-3 or TRBV12-4 to TRBJ1-2; TRBD1 matches at 9 bases. CDR3 length equals 16 residues. The V and J ends lost 6 bases and 8 bases, in that order; junction bases with no gene match: 16. CDR3 region: CASSYDRTGVIGGYTF. Written as DNA, the CDR3 is TGTGCCAGCAGCTATGATCGGACAGGGGTTATAGGGGGCTACACCTTC.

The V and J genes are TRBV5-1 and TRBJ2-1; 10 bases match TRBD2. The CDR3 has 15 amino acids. V shed 4 bases, J shed 7 bases, and the junction held 8 bases outside the gene matches. The V gene's germline CDR1 is SGHRS and CDR2 YFSETQ. CDR3 region: CASSPLAGDLNEQFF. The CDR3 bases are TGCGCCAGCAGCCCGCTAGCGGGAGACCTGAATGAGCAGTTCTTC.

Comments on this clonotype: Given a much more abundant clone one base away, this may be a read error. The chain carries TRBV25-1 and TRBJ1-1; 7 bases match TRBD1. This CDR3 has 13 residues. Germline V gene lookup returns CDR1 MGHDK and CDR2 SYGVNS. For the CDR3, the DNA is TGTGTCAGCACGGGACAGCCGAACACTGAAGCTTTCTTT. Protein product: CVSTGQPNTEAFF. The whole variable domain, filled in from reference TRBV25-1 and TRBJ1-1, reads EADIYQTPRYLVIGTGKKITLECSQTMGHDKMYWYQQDPGMELHLIHYSYGVNSTEKGDLSSESTVSRIRTEHFPLTLESARPSHTSQYLCVSTGQPNTEAFFGQGTRLTVV.

The V gene is TRBV4-2, the J gene TRBJ2-3, with 14 positions matching TRBD2. CDR1 and CDR2 (germline): LGHNA, YNFKEQ. The CDR3 length is 17 residues. J gave up 3 bases and V 0 bases, and 2 bases lay outside the gene matches. CDR3 in DNA: TGTGCCAGCAGCCAAGATTGGACTAGCGGGAGGACAGATACGCAGTATTTT. Its translation is CASSQDWTSGRTDTQYF.

The chain joins TRBV12-3 or TRBV12-4 to TRBJ2-1, with D possibly being TRBD2 (5 bases). This CDR3 comprises 16 residues. V lost 6 bases and J 6 bases, leaving 21 bases between the germline ends. CDR3 nucleotides: TGTGCCAGCAGCCCTCGAAGGACGGAGGACGTCAATGAGCAGTTCTTC. Translated: CASSPRRTEDVNEQFF.